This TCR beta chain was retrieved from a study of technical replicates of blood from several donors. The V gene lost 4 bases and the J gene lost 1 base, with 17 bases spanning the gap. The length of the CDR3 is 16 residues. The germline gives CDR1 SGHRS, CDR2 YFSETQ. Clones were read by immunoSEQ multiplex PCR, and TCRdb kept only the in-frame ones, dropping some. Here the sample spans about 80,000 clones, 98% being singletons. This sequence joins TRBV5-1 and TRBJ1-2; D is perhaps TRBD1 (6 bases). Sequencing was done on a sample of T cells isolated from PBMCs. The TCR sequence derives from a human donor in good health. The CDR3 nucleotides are TGCGCCAGCAGCGATCCGGACAGACGCCTTAACTATGGCTACACCTTC. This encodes CASSDPDRRLNYGYTF.